Each of the 6 T cell receptor beta chains below was sequenced from the same sample in a study of cytomegalovirus exposure and HLA in healthy donors. Profiling relied on immunoSEQ multiplex PCR, and the TCRdb table lists in-frame clones only, not all of them. The data contain 150,000 to 200,000 clones, 86% of them singletons. The sample taken for sequencing was PBMCs. These receptor sequences come from a man younger than 30 in good health and CMV-seropositive.

As concerns this clone: One junction end does not reproduce the germline sequence, and a read error may be involved. V is TRBV7-2 and J is TRBJ1-4, with 7 bases lining up with TRBD1. The CDR3 spans 14 residues. The germline gives CDR1 SGHTA, CDR2 FQGNSA. The CDR3 DNA is TGTGCCAGTAAGGGGGCGGCGGCTAATGGAAAACTGTTTTTT. Translation: CASKGAAANGKLFF.

The V gene is TRBV2, the J gene TRBJ2-1, with D perhaps matching TRBD2 (5 bases). CDR1 is SNHLY and CDR2 is FYNNEI in the germline V gene. Trimming removed 6 bases at V and 7 bases at J, with 13 bases between. There are 13 residues in the CDR3. CDR3 nucleotides: TGTGCCAGCAGCTCCGGAGGTTCGAATGAGCAGTTCTTC. Translation: CASSSGGSNEQFF.

The J gene is TRBJ2-7, the V gene TRBV19; 9 nucleotides line up with TRBD2. Germline V CDR1 and CDR2: LNHDA, SQIVND (reference sequence). The V and J ends lost 4 bases and 3 bases, in that order; junction bases with no gene match: 4. This CDR3 is built from 14 residues. The CDR3 is CASSKAGGDYEQYF. For the CDR3, the DNA is TGTGCCAGTAGTAAAGCGGGAGGAGACTACGAGCAGTACTTC.

This sequence joins TRBV30 and TRBJ1-2; 7 bases fit TRBD1. Per the germline V gene, CDR1 is GTSNPN and CDR2 is SVGIG (reference sequence). The CDR3 is made up of 15 amino acids. J gave up 1 base and V 3 bases, and 8 bases lay outside the gene matches. CDR3 region: CAWRFSGGLNYGYTF. DNA for the CDR3: TGTGCCTGGAGGTTTTCAGGGGGGCTTAACTATGGCTACACCTTC. Looking up the rest from reference TRBV30 and TRBJ1-2 gives the full variable domain: SQTIHQWPATLVQPVGSPLSLECTVEGTSNPNLYWYRQAAGRGLQLLFYSVGIGQISSEVPQNLSASRPQDRQFILSSKKLLLSDSGFYLCAWRFSGGLNYGYTFGSGTRLTVV.

The chain carries TRBV7-2 and TRBJ2-7; 9 positions agree with TRBD2. Trimming at V came to 5 bases and at J to 2 bases, leaving 7 bases not matched to a gene. Germline assignment: CDR1 SGHTA and CDR2 FQGNSA. CDR3 length: 15 residues. The CDR3 here is CASSPTSGGPYEQYF. For the CDR3, the DNA is TGTGCCAGCAGCCCGACTAGCGGAGGTCCCTACGAGCAGTACTTC.

This chain connects TRBV6-5 to TRBJ2-3; TRBD1 might be the D (5 bases). The CDR3 sequence is 14 residues long. Between the trimmed V and J ends, which lost 6 bases and 4 bases, there was a span of 14 bases. The germline gives CDR1 MNHEY, CDR2 SVGAGI. This CDR3 reads CASSPTWGSDTQYF. CDR3 sequence (DNA): TGTGCCAGCAGCCCAACGTGGGGCTCAGATACGCAGTATTTT.